One T cell receptor beta chain is described in this entry. Its antigen is undetermined. J gave up 7 bases and V 3 bases, and 10 bases lay outside the gene matches. Looked up from germline, CDR1 is MDHEN and CDR2 is SYDVKM. This CDR3 is 15 amino acids long. Each replicate PCR on the sorted subsets used roughly 190 ng DNA (about 30,000 T cell genomes). The repertoire was sequenced with immunoSEQ multiplex PCR; TCRdb's copy has only in-frame clones and lacks some. The sample lists about 2,200,000 clones, around 93% occurring once. These data belong to a study of shared clonotypes between healthy human individuals. The wider study: Contributing individuals were a couple of females and a few males aged 18 to 49. Whole-study findings and limits: The low donor count limited represented genetic and exposure-history diversity. Across a handful of donors, naive CD4 shared roughly 5.1%, naive CD8 over 3%, memory CD4 2% to 2.5%, memory CD8 0.4% to 0.5%.

Naive CD8 populations comprised CD45RO-negative cells positively selected for CCR7, excluding terminally differentiated effector memory CD45RA+ cells. This sequence originates from a man aged 18 to 30 in good health. Some clones in this sample may be carry-over from other donors' samples. Sequencing was carried out using naive CD8+ T cells from PBMCs. The rearrangement links TRBV28 to TRBJ2-5, with 8 nucleotides matching TRBD2. The CDR3 nucleotides read TGTGCCAGCAGTTTCGGGCGGGGGGTTATAGCGACCCAGTACTTC. Translation: CASSFGRGVIATQYF. Full variable domain (rest looked up from reference TRBV28 and TRBJ2-5): DVKVTQSSRYLVKRTGEKVFLECVQDMDHENMFWYRQDPGLGLRLIYFSYDVKMKEKGDIPEGYSVSREKKERFSLILESASTNQTSMYLCASSFGRGVIATQYFGPGTRLLVL.